The 13 T cell receptor beta chains reported below all come from one sample, sequenced in a study of blood T cell repertoires in COVID-19. Sequencing was performed with immunoSEQ multiplex PCR; in TCRdb, only in-frame clones are kept and a portion is missing. The repertoire holds roughly 77,000 clones, with 75% to 85% as singletons. Sequenced material: peripheral blood. The receptors shown here come from a woman in her 70s with acute or convalescent COVID-19.

The rearrangement links TRBV11-3 to TRBJ2-1, with D perhaps matching TRBD2 (5 bases). Trimming cost V 4 bases and J 9 bases, with 10 bases left between them. CDR1 is SGHNT and CDR2 is YENEEA in the germline V gene. This CDR3 spans 12 amino acids. The CDR3 loop reads CASSSTAGEQFF. CDR3 DNA: TGTGCCAGCAGCTCGACCGCGGGTGAGCAGTTCTTC. Supplemented by reference TRBV11-3 and TRBJ2-1, the full variable domain reads EAGVVQSPRYKIIEKKQPVAFWCNPISGHNTLYWYLQNLGQGPELLIRYENEEAVDDSQLPKDRFSAERLKGVDSTLKIQPAELGDSAVYLCASSSTAGEQFFGPGTRLTVL.

Only one count was recorded for this clone. This chain links TRBV19 with TRBJ1-2, with 7 positions matching TRBD1. Per germline, CDR1 LNHDA and CDR2 SQIVND (reference sequence). The CDR3 is 15 amino acids. Losses at the gene ends were 5 bases for V and 2 bases for J; bases not matched to a gene: 8. The CDR3 region has the DNA TGTGCCAGTAGTCATTCTCGGGGACAGAACTATGGCTACACCTTC. Protein: CASSHSRGQNYGYTF. Full variable domain (missing parts from reference TRBV19 and TRBJ1-2): DGGITQSPKYLFRKEGQNVTLSCEQNLNHDAMYWYRQDPGQGLRLIYYSQIVNDFQKGDIAEGYSVSREKKESFPLTVTSAQKNPTAFYLCASSHSRGQNYGYTFGSGTRLTVV.

V usage is TRBV4-3 and J usage is TRBJ2-7; 9 nucleotides match TRBD2. The junction had 2 bases not matched to a gene; V was cut back by 2 bases and J by 0 bases. Germline lookup yields CDR1 LGHNA and CDR2 YSLEER. The CDR3 consists of 15 residues. The CDR3 sequence is CASSQLAGVSYEQYF. In DNA form, the CDR3 reads TGCGCCAGCAGCCAATTAGCGGGGGTCTCCTACGAGCAGTACTTC.

The genes are TRBV2 and TRBJ2-3, with 7 nucleotides matching TRBD2. The V segment lost 4 bases and the J segment 5 bases; nucleotides outside the gene matches: 15. Per germline, CDR1 SNHLY and CDR2 FYNNEI. There are 17 residues in the CDR3. CDR3 sequence (DNA): TGTGCCAGCAGTGCCTCCTTAGCCGGGGGAGGGAAAGATACGCAGTATTTT. Its translation is CASSASLAGGGKDTQYF. Supplemented by reference TRBV2 and TRBJ2-3, the full variable domain reads EPEVTQTPSHQVTQMGQEVILRCVPISNHLYFYWYRQILGQKVEFLVSFYNNEISEKSEIFDDQFSVERPDGSNFTLKIRSTKLEDSAMYFCASSASLAGGGKDTQYFGPGTRLTVL.

This clone was recorded a few times. The chain couples TRBV27 to TRBJ2-3; TRBD2 is a possible D gene (6 bases). The ends were cut back, 6 bases at V and 0 bases at J, with 19 bases in the middle. This CDR3 has 17 amino acids. Germline-derived CDR1 and CDR2 are MNHEY and SMNVEV (reference sequence). The CDR3 DNA sequence: TGTGCCAGCAGCCCCGGGCGTTTAGCGGCTAGCACAGATACGCAGTATTTT. This codes for CASSPGRLAASTDTQYF.

The chain has TRBV7-2 and TRBJ1-4, with 8 positions matching TRBD1. CDR1 and CDR2 (germline): SGHTA, FQGNSA. The CDR3 is 15 amino acids. Trimming took 2 bases from V and 3 from J; bases not matched to a gene: 2. CDR3 sequence: CASSLKQGANEKLFF. The CDR3, as DNA: TGTGCCAGCAGCTTAAAACAGGGGGCTAATGAAAAACTGTTTTTT.

The V call is TRBV12-3 or TRBV12-4, the J call TRBJ1-4; TRBD1 is a possible D gene (5 bases). The V and J ends lost 5 bases and 8 bases respectively, with 12 bases between them. CDR3 length: 13 amino acids. CDR3 nucleotides: TGTGCCAGCAGTCGCGCGGGGCAGGAAAAACTGTTTTTT. This codes for CASSRAGQEKLFF.

The chain recombines TRBV19 with TRBJ1-2, with no clear D. This CDR3 has 13 amino acids. V lost 3 bases and J lost 6, with 11 bases in between. Germline V gives CDR1 LNHDA, CDR2 SQIVND (reference sequence). The CDR3 sequence is CASSIEGSDGYTF. Here the CDR3 DNA reads TGTGCCAGTAGTATTGAGGGTTCGGATGGCTACACCTTC.

This clone was counted a few times. V and J are TRBV4-1 and TRBJ1-1; D call uncertain. The CDR3 runs to 17 residues. Trimming took off 0 bases at V and 3 bases at J, with 17 bases between the two ends. The germline V gene has CDR1 MGHRA and CDR2 YSYEKL. CDR3 sequence reads: CASSQDIRGFADTEAFF. The DNA of the CDR3 is TGCGCCAGCAGCCAAGATATACGCGGATTCGCTGACACTGAAGCTTTCTTT.

The J gene is TRBJ1-2, the V gene TRBV4-2; TRBD1 agrees at 10 bases. Germline CDR1 and CDR2: LGHNA and YNFKEQ. Germline trimming cut 0 bases from V and 7 bases from J; bases unmatched to any gene: 8. This CDR3 region has 16 residues. The CDR3 spells CASSQDPRQGAFGYTF. In nucleotides, the CDR3 is TGTGCCAGCAGCCAAGATCCGCGACAGGGGGCTTTTGGCTACACCTTC.

The V gene is TRBV12-3 or TRBV12-4, the J gene TRBJ1-2; D is unresolved. This CDR3 contains 11 residues. V dropped 6 bases and J dropped 2 bases, with 4 bases sitting between them. The CDR3 sequence: CASRQNYGYTF. The CDR3 nucleotides are TGTGCCAGCAGACAGAACTATGGCTACACCTTC.

V is TRBV7-2 and J is TRBJ1-4; unclear D gene. Germline CDR1 and CDR2: SGHTA and FQGNSA. The V end lost 1 base, the J end lost 7 bases, and 10 bases lay between the germline ends. This CDR3 is 14 amino acids long. The chain's CDR3 is CASSLVKASEKLFF. CDR3 nucleotides: TGTGCCAGCAGCTTAGTAAAAGCTTCTGAAAAACTGTTTTTT. The full variable domain, rest sourced from reference TRBV7-2 and TRBJ1-4, is GAGVSQSPSNKVTEKGKDVELRCDPISGHTALYWYRQSLGQGLEFLIYFQGNSAPDKSGLPSDRFSAERTGGSVSTLTIQRTQQEDSAVYLCASSLVKASEKLFFGSGTQLSVL.

This chain links TRBV18 with TRBJ2-3; 10 bases are shared with TRBD1. Germline values: CDR1 KGHSH, CDR2 LQKENI. After removal of 6 bases from V and 3 bases from J, the junction contained 6 bases not matched to a gene. This CDR3 contains 15 residues. The CDR3 DNA is TGTGCCAGCTCCCGACAGGGGGCGCAAACAGATACGCAGTATTTT. It yields the protein CASSRQGAQTDTQYF. Full variable domain (missing parts from reference TRBV18 and TRBJ2-3): NAGVMQNPRHLVRRRGQEARLRCSPMKGHSHVYWYRQLPEEGLKFMVYLQKENIIDESGMPKERFSAEFPKEGPSILRIQQVVRGDSAAYFCASSRQGAQTDTQYFGPGTRLTVL.